This T cell receptor (beta chain) derives from a study of blood T cell repertoires in COVID-19 (dated by TCRdb to 2018 to 2021). A note on the overall study: The collaborator samples originated in the United States, Italy and Spain and spanned the acute and convalescent phases of COVID-19. The repertoires were made available in a free public database intended to serve as a resource for research on the immune response to SARS-CoV-2. Sample metadata almost always included a de-identified subject ID, COVID-19 status, age in years and sex. The material from the prospective study consisted of cDNA or gDNA derived from T cells, B-cell-depleted T cells, or PBMCs. Where available, HLA class I and class II types were taken from metadata supplied by the sample provider and were not determined by assay-based typing. The dataset comprised deeply sampled blood TCRbeta repertoires from subjects exposed to, actively infected with, or recovered from COVID-19. Samples were obtained from the ongoing ImmuneRACE study (first 160 participants) and from 1,254 subjects provided by 6 global collaborators.

Participants in the prospective study were aged 18 to 89 years, lived in approximately 26 United States geographic areas, and enrolled through a virtual design. Cohort assignment in the prospective study relied on participant-reported clinical history from a screening survey and a study questionnaire. For ImmuneRACE Cohort 3, a participant was defined as recovered based on two consecutive negative NP/OP PCR tests, clearance by a healthcare professional, or resolution of symptoms. Mobile phlebotomists in the prospective study collected whole blood, serum and a nasopharyngeal or oropharyngeal swab from every participant. Additional blood draws and questionnaires over an approximately two-month period could optionally be provided by prospective study participants. Before DNA extraction, blood samples from the prospective study were shipped at room temperature or frozen. This clone was seen at least ten times. There is no known antigen for this receptor. Nothing much larger sits one base from this clone, and base qualities are not available.

V loses 4 bases, J loses 4 bases, and the germline ends lie 7 bases apart. The CDR3 runs 12 amino acids, cysteine and phenylalanine included. Of all the DNA, just the CDR3 is kept, 36 bases in frame from base 1. CDR1 is given as SGHAT and CDR2 as FQNNGV, both from the germline V gene. TCRbeta CDR3 regions were amplified from genomic DNA using the immunoSEQ Assay, a bias-controlled multiplex PCR. On the study's bioinformatics: Within the assay, amplification of reference gene primers was used to estimate how many nucleated cells each sample contained. To quantify the absolute abundance of each unique TCRbeta CDR3 rearrangement, sequence reads were collapsed and filtered. For each sample, productive Simpson clonality was calculated as the square root of Simpson's diversity index across productive rearrangements. This immuneACCESS table, as held by TCRdb, lists in-frame sequences with V and J called but not all clones. Of the missing ones, under half trace to an unresolved V gene in checked studies; the others have no known cause. That table supplies the V and J calls and clone size; D and trimming were determined from the DNA. Present in this sample are approximately 280,000 clones, around nine tenths of which were seen just once. The ten largest make up 1.9% of the sample.

Results the study describes overall, beyond this receptor: Clinical and demographic metadata were provided uncurated, with the amount varying by source and participant.

Input material: PBMCs or T cells enriched from blood (not recorded which). This TCR came from a woman aged 60-75 years who had recovered from COVID-19. The chain was built from TRBV11-2 and TRBJ1-1, with the D gene not confidently named. CDR3 sequence: CASSSYGTEAFF. The base sequence is TGTGCCAGCAGCTCCTACGGCACTGAAGCTTTCTTT.